This TCR beta chain was found in a study of molecular identifiers for immune sequencing clone quantification. Overall study results and limits: Underestimated sizes of highly expanded clones could result from identical TCR molecules that share a barcode. Naive cells had under 1% of molecules in clones above 20 RNA copies, effectors over 97%.

The CDR3 is made up of 18 amino acids. V lost 3 bases and J lost 4, with 21 bases in between. The germline CDR1 and CDR2 sequences are MNHEY and SMNVEV (reference sequence). Sorting selected naive CD8 T cells with a CD8+CD4-CCR7+CD45RA+ phenotype. This clonotype is classed as medium-sized. Its antigen is currently unknown. Generation of bulk TCR libraries relied on previously described methods and listed TCR primers. MiXCR, applied by TCRdb to the PCR reads, yields one record per CDR3 protein. The profile shows some 9,000 distinct CDR3 sequences, approximately 15% of them singletons. This clonotype was obtained from a human donor in good health. Some libraries in this study had Jurkat cell RNA spiked in. The chain combines TRBV27 with TRBJ2-2; either TRBD1 or TRBD2 may fit D (5 bases each). The sample taken for sequencing was naive CD8+ T cells from blood, with Jurkat cell RNA spiked in. Subset: FACS-sorted CD8+CD4-CCR7+CD45RA+ naive T cells. The CDR3 region has the DNA TGTGCCAGCAGTTTGGGACCGTACCAGGGTACATTCACCGGGGAGCTGTTTTTT. Residues: CASSLGPYQGTFTGELFF.